The clone carrying this T cell receptor beta chain appeared a few times. Its antigen is still unknown. Looked up from germline, CDR1 is SNHLY and CDR2 is FYNNEI. V dropped 6 bases and J dropped 7 bases, with 10 bases sitting between them. The CDR3 has 12 residues. Arm-PCR of CDR3 regions with iRepertoire HTBI primers generated TCR beta libraries. TCRdb reprocessed the multiplex PCR reads with MiXCR, giving one entry per CDR3 protein. In the table there are about 310,000 distinct CDR3 sequences, 20% to 25% of which are singletons. The time point: persistent/refractory GD, antithyroid drugs over 5 years with positive TRAb. Extracted PBMC RNA gave rise to the TCR library. This sample stems from a study of regulatory T cells in long-lasting Graves disease. Study background: By definition, persistent Graves' disease involved antithyroid drugs for over 5 years alongside positive TSH receptor antibodies. General study results and limits: Persistent disease preferred TRBV28, TRBJ1-2 and TRBJ2-5.

The genes are TRBV2 and TRBJ1-5, with no clear D. Sequenced material: peripheral blood mononuclear cells (PBMCs), taken when the disease was refractory, from a patient treated with antithyroid drugs. The TCR originated in a female donor with Graves disease. DNA of the CDR3: TGTGCCAGCAGCCGGCCTTTCCAGCCCCAGCATTTT. Amino acid sequence: CASSRPFQPQHF.